The 22 T cell receptor beta chains below come from one sample, sequenced in a study of cytomegalovirus exposure and HLA in healthy donors. It was with 60 Vbeta and 13 Jbeta primers that the PCR ran. Sequenced by immunoSEQ multiplex PCR; TCRdb stores in-frame clones only, minus some. This sample carries approximately 140,000 clones, about 76% of them seen once, and the ten largest clones take about 0.75%. Sequencing was carried out using PBMCs. All receptors derive from a man between 18 and 35 years old in good health and CMV-seronegative.

The chain has TRBV11-3 and TRBJ1-1; unclear D gene. V gave up 5 bases and J gave up 1 base, with 8 bases separating them. The CDR3 is 13 amino acids. CDR1 SGHNT and CDR2 YENEEA come from the germline V gene. The CDR3 region has the DNA TGTGCCAGCAGCCCTCGAGAGAACACTGAAGCTTTCTTT. Its protein is CASSPRENTEAFF.

V is TRBV19 and J is TRBJ1-1; TRBD1 agrees at 10 bases. Germline V gene lookup returns CDR1 LNHDA and CDR2 SQIVND (reference sequence). The CDR3 has 14 residues. V gave up 7 bases and J gave up 4 bases; unmatched junction bases: 6. CDR3 DNA: TGTGCCAGTACCGCGGACAGGGGGGTCACTGAAGCTTTCTTT. It codes for CASTADRGVTEAFF.

This chain uses TRBV21-1 with TRBJ1-1; the D call in the table, TRBD1, was not verified against the DNA. TRBV21-1 is designated a pseudogene. The length of the CDR3 is 18 residues. The CDR3 nucleotides are TGTGCCAGCAGCAAGGGGGACAGGGGCTATCCAGTGAACACTGAAGCTTTCTTT. Translating it yields CASSKGDRGYPVNTEAFF.

The genes are TRBV25-1 and TRBJ1-1; maybe TRBD1 (6 bases). Germline V gene lookup returns CDR1 MGHDK and CDR2 SYGVNS. V gave up 6 bases and J gave up 0 bases, with 14 bases separating them. The CDR3 consists of 15 residues. The DNA of the CDR3 is TGTGCCAGCAGCAAAGGGGCAGGGGTGAACACTGAAGCTTTCTTT. Protein: CASSKGAGVNTEAFF.

This clone was counted only a few times. The J gene is TRBJ1-1, the V gene TRBV27, with 10 bases matching TRBD1. The CDR3 covers 16 residues. The trim removed 5 bases at V and 1 base at J, leaving 7 bases unmatched. CDR1 is MNHEY, CDR2 SMNVEV, per germline (reference sequence). CDR3 sequence: CASSTRQGARNTEAFF. CDR3 nucleotide sequence: TGTGCCAGCAGTACGAGACAGGGGGCGCGGAACACTGAAGCTTTCTTT.

J is TRBJ2-7 and V is TRBV2; 8 bases agree with TRBD1. Trimming took 7 bases from V and 2 from J; bases not matched to a gene: 13. The CDR3 has 16 residues. Per the germline V gene, CDR1 is SNHLY and CDR2 is FYNNEI. The DNA of the CDR3 is TGTGCCAGCATTGACCCCCGGACAGGGACGGCCTACGAGCAGTACTTC. This codes for CASIDPRTGTAYEQYF.

The rearrangement joins TRBV5-6 to TRBJ1-5; D remains ambiguous. CDR1 is SGHDT, CDR2 YYEEEE, per germline. The CDR3 has 15 residues. The V gene lost 0 bases and the J gene lost 0 bases, with 7 bases spanning the gap. CDR3 DNA sequence: TGTGCCAGCAGCTTGGGAGGATATAGCAATCAGCCCCAGCATTTT. Translation gives CASSLGGYSNQPQHF.

The gene calls are TRBV4-2 and TRBJ1-5; the D gene is possibly TRBD1 (6 bases). Trimming removed 1 base at V and 5 bases at J, with 12 bases between. Per the germline V gene, CDR1 is LGHNA and CDR2 is YNFKEQ. The CDR3 has 15 amino acids. The CDR3, as DNA: TGTGCCAGCAGCCAAGTACAGGGTTGGGATCAGCCCCAGCATTTT. This sequence encodes CASSQVQGWDQPQHF.

V is TRBV7-8 and J is TRBJ2-5; 7 bases agree with TRBD1. CDR1 is SGHVS and CDR2 is FQNEAQ in the germline V gene. This CDR3 has 15 amino acids. The V segment lost 1 base and the J segment 5 bases; nucleotides outside the gene matches: 7. This chain's CDR3 is CASSLEVTGYETQYF. In DNA form, the CDR3 reads TGTGCCAGCAGCTTAGAGGTGACAGGGTACGAGACCCAGTACTTC.

This clone was detected a few times. The DNA of the CDR3 is TGTGCCAGCAGTTTGCAGGGTAACCACGAGCAGTACTTC. Translated: CASSLQGNHEQYF. This sequence joins TRBV27 and TRBJ2-7, with D maybe TRBD1 (5 bases). The V end was cut by 3 bases, the J end by 5 bases, with 11 bases between. Germline V gene data show CDR1 as MNHEY and CDR2 as SMNVEV (reference sequence). The CDR3 is 13 residues long.

The chain has TRBV2 and TRBJ1-1; D not certain. The length of the CDR3 is 13 residues. Germline V gene data show CDR1 as SNHLY and CDR2 as FYNNEI. Trimming left V 6 bases short and J 3 bases short, with 11 bases between. The DNA of the CDR3 is TGTGCCAGCAGGACTGGGCGGGACACTGAAGCTTTCTTT. Translated: CASRTGRDTEAFF.

This clone has a single count. This chain uses TRBV7-2 with TRBJ1-2; TRBD1 might be the D (5 bases). Germline V gene data show CDR1 as SGHTA and CDR2 as FQGNSA. The CDR3 spans 19 residues. The V end was cut by 0 bases, the J end by 0 bases, with 20 bases between. CDR3 loop: CASSLAPVVADSTNYGYTF. CDR3 in DNA: TGTGCCAGCAGCTTAGCCCCCGTTGTGGCCGACAGCACTAACTATGGCTACACCTTC. The whole variable domain, remainder taken from reference TRBV7-2 and TRBJ1-2, is GAGVSQSPSNKVTEKGKDVELRCDPISGHTALYWYRQSLGQGLEFLIYFQGNSAPDKSGLPSDRFSAERTGGSVSTLTIQRTQQEDSAVYLCASSLAPVVADSTNYGYTFGSGTRLTVV.

This sequence joins TRBV7-3 and TRBJ2-3; TRBD1 matches at 9 bases. With V trimmed by 5 bases and J by 0 bases, 9 bases remained unmatched. The germline CDR1 and CDR2 sequences are SGHTA and FQGTGA. The CDR3 extends over 17 amino acids. This chain's CDR3 is CASSKVGQGMSTDTQYF. The CDR3 DNA sequence: TGTGCCAGCAGCAAAGTTGGACAGGGGATGAGCACAGATACGCAGTATTTT.

This chain joins TRBV11-2 and TRBJ1-2; D call uncertain. The CDR3 runs to 17 residues. Germline V gives CDR1 SGHAT, CDR2 FQNNGV. The germline V and J ends were trimmed by 5 bases and 0 bases, with 19 bases remaining between them. CDR3 in amino acids: CASSDERGFSPNYGYTF. CDR3 nucleotides: TGTGCCAGCAGCGACGAGAGAGGCTTCAGCCCTAACTATGGCTACACCTTC.

The chain uses TRBV12-5 and TRBJ1-1; no clear D gene. CDR1 is LGHNT and CDR2 is FRNRAP in the germline V gene. Trimming took 6 bases from V and 0 from J, leaving 17 bases between them. The CDR3 is made up of 16 amino acids. CDR3 sequence: CASGPDPGGMNTEAFF. In DNA, the CDR3 is TGTGCTAGTGGCCCTGACCCGGGAGGGATGAACACTGAAGCTTTCTTT.

The genes are TRBV15 and TRBJ2-1, with D possibly TRBD1 on 6 matching bases. Trimming took off 5 bases at V and 9 bases at J, with 17 bases between the two ends. Germline CDR1 is LNHNV and CDR2 is YYDKDF (reference sequence). This CDR3 is 14 amino acids long. The CDR3 DNA follows: TGTGCCACCAGCCGCGTGACACAGGGCGGTGAGCAGTTCTTC. Its translation: CATSRVTQGGEQFF.

This clone was counted once. This sequence joins TRBV5-6 and TRBJ1-4; a possible D gene is TRBD1 (5 bases). Germline V gives CDR1 SGHDT, CDR2 YYEEEE. The germline V and J ends were trimmed by 4 bases and 3 bases, with 19 bases remaining between them. This CDR3 is 17 amino acids long. The CDR3 coding sequence is TGTGCCAGCAGCGCCTTGACAGACGTCTATTCTAATGAAAAACTGTTTTTT. This translates into CASSALTDVYSNEKLFF.

This chain connects TRBV13 to TRBJ2-7, with D perhaps matching TRBD1 (8 bases). From germline, CDR1 is PRHDT and CDR2 FYEKMQ (reference sequence). Trimming left V 6 bases short and J 2 bases short, with 14 bases between. The CDR3 is 14 amino acids. CDR3 sequence reads: CASSPTGGAYEQYF. The CDR3 nucleotides read TGTGCCAGCAGTCCTACAGGGGGGGCCTACGAGCAGTACTTC. The variable domain in full, with the rest retrieved from reference TRBV13 and TRBJ2-7, is AAGVIQSPRHLIKEKRETATLKCYPIPRHDTVYWYQQGPGQDPQFLISFYEKMQSDKGSIPDRFSAQQFSDYHSELNMSSLELGDSALYFCASSPTGGAYEQYFGPGTRLTVT.

The J gene is TRBJ2-1, the V gene TRBV5-6; 7 bases line up with TRBD2. V gave up 5 bases and J gave up 10 bases; unmatched junction bases: 3. Germline lookup yields CDR1 SGHDT and CDR2 YYEEEE. The length of the CDR3 is 11 residues. CDR3 sequence: CASSFGGEQFF. CDR3 in DNA: TGTGCCAGCAGTTTCGGGGGGGAGCAGTTCTTC.

The rearrangement joins TRBV28 to TRBJ1-1; possibly TRBD1 for D (6 bases). CDR3 length equals 16 residues. Trimming took 3 bases from V and 3 from J, leaving 17 bases between them. CDR1 is MDHEN and CDR2 is SYDVKM in the germline V gene. The CDR3 DNA reads as TGTGCCAGCAGTTTGGGTAAGGGGGTTTTTTACACTGAAGCTTTCTTT. Translation: CASSLGKGVFYTEAFF.

This clone was observed once. The chain employs TRBV5-4 and TRBJ2-3; D possibly corresponds to TRBD1 (5 bases). Germline V gene lookup returns CDR1 SGHNT and CDR2 YYREEE (reference sequence). The CDR3 length is 13 residues. V was pared by 2 bases and J by 3 bases, with 7 bases between. CDR3 DNA sequence: TGTGCCAGCAGCTTCAGGGTAACAGATACGCAGTATTTT. It encodes CASSFRVTDTQYF.

The chain recombines TRBV5-1 with TRBJ1-2; D ambiguous. Germline values: CDR1 SGHRS, CDR2 YFSETQ. Trimming took off 1 base at V and 4 bases at J, with 11 bases between the two ends. The CDR3 is made up of 14 amino acids. The CDR3 DNA reads as TGCGCCAGCAGCTTGTTGCAAGAGAGCTATGGCTACACCTTC. Translating it yields CASSLLQESYGYTF.